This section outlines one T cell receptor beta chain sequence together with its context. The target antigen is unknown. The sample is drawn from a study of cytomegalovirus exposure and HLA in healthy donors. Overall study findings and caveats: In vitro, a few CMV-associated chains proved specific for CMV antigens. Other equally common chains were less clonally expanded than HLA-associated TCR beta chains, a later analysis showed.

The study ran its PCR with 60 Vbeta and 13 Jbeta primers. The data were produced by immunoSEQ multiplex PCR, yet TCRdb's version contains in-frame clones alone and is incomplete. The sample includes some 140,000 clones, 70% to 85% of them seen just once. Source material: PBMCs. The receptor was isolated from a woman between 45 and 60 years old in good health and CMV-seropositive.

CDR3 sequence: CASSLAGVLDNEQFF. The DNA of the CDR3 is TGTGCCAGCTCGCTAGCGGGGGTTCTGGACAATGAGCAGTTCTTC. This chain joins TRBV7-2 and TRBJ2-1, with TRBD2 identical over 10 bases. Germline-derived CDR1 and CDR2 are SGHTA and FQGNSA. CDR3 length: 15 residues. The V segment lost 8 bases and the J segment 5 bases; nucleotides outside the gene matches: 9.